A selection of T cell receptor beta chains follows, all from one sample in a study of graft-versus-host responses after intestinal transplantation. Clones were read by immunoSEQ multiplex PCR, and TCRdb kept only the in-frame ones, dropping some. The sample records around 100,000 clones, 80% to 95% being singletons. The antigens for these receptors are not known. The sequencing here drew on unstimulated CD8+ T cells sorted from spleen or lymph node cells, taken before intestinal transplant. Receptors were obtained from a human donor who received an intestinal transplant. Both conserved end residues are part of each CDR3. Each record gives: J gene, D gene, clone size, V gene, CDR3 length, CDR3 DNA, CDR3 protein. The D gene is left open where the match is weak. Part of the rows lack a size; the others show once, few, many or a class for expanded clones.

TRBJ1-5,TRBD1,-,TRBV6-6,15,TGTGCCAGCAGGACAGGGGGCGTCGGCAATCAGCCCCAGCATTTT,CASRTGGVGNQPQHF
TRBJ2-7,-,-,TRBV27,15,TGTGCCAGCAGTTTATCCACACCGAACTCCTACGAGCAGTACTTC,CASSLSTPNSYEQYF
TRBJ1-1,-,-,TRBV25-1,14,TGTGCCAGCAGGGCAGCCGGGACTCCCCCTGAAGCTTTCTTT,CASRAAGTPPEAFF
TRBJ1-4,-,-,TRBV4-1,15,TGCGCCAGCAGCCAAGGAATGGGAGCTAATGAAAAACTGTTTTTT,CASSQGMGANEKLFF
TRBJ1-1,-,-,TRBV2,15,TGTGCCAGCACCGAGACAGCGGACTCGAACACTGAAGCTTTCTTT,CASTETADSNTEAFF
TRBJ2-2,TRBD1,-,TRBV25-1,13,TGTGCCGTCAGGGGGCGAAACACCGGGGAGCTGTTTTTT,CAVRGRNTGELFF
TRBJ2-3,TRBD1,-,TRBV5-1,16,TGCGCCAGCAGCCCCACCCGGGACAGGGGGACAGATACGCAGTATTTT,CASSPTRDRGTDTQYF
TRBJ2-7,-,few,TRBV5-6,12,TGTGCCAGCAGCGGCACAGGGTACGAGCAGTACTTC,CASSGTGYEQYF
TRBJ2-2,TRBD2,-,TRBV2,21,TGTGCCAGCAGCAAAATCCCTAGTGGTAGCGGGGGGGCCTCATACACCGGGGAGCTGTTTTTT,CASSKIPSGSGGASYTGELFF
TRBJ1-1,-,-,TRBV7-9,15,TGTGCCAGCACCCCCACTACAGGGATGAACACTGAAGCTTTCTTT,CASTPTTGMNTEAFF
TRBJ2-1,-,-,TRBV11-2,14,TGTGCCAGCAGCTCACCACAGGACTACAATGAGCAGTTCTTC,CASSSPQDYNEQFF